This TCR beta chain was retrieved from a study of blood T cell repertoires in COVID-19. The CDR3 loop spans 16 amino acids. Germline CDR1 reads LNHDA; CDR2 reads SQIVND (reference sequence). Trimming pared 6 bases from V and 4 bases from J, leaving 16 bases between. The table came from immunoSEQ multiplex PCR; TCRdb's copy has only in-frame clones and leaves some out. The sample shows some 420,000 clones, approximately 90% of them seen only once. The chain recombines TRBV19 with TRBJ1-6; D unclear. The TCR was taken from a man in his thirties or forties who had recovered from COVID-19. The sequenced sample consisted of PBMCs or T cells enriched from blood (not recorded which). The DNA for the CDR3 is TGTGCCAGTAGCGGGAGACTCAACATTTATAATTCACCCCTCCACTTT. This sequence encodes CASSGRLNIYNSPLHF.